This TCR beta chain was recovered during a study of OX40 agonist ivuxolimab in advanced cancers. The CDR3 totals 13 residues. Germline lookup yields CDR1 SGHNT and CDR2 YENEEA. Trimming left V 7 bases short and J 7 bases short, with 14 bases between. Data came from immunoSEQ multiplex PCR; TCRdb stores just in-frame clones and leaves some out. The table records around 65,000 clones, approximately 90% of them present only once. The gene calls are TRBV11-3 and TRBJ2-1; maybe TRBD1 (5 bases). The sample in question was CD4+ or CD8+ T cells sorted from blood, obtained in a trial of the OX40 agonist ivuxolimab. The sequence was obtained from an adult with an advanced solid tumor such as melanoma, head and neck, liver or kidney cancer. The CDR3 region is CASNGARGNEQFF. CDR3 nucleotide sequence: TGTGCCAGCAATGGGGCTAGAGGTAATGAGCAGTTCTTC.